Listed below are T cell receptor beta chains from one sample, sequenced in a study of cytomegalovirus exposure and HLA in healthy donors. Method: immunoSEQ multiplex PCR; TCRdb's copy keeps in-frame clones and lacks some. The table has about 98,000 clones, roughly 70% seen once. The specimen sequenced was PBMCs. Receptors were obtained from a man in his fifties or sixties in good health and CMV-seronegative. Both conserved end residues are part of each CDR3. A D gene is named only where the DNA matches it firmly. The size entry is marked missing in some rows and otherwise reads once, few, many or a size class.

>-|TRBV9|TRBJ1-1|-|13
TGTGCCAGCAGCACCCGATTGATCGGGGAAGCTTTCTTT
CASSTRLIGEAFF
>-|TRBV28|TRBJ2-7|-|13
TGTGCCAGCTGCGTTACAGGGAGGGACGAGCAGTACTTC
CASCVTGRDEQYF
>-|TRBV7-3|TRBJ2-3|-|16
TGTGCCAGCAGCTTAAGAGGTGGCGGAAACACAGATACGCAGTATTTT
CASSLRGGGNTDTQYF
>TRBD1|TRBV28|TRBJ1-6|-|20
TGTGCCAGCAGTTCCGCCGGGACAGGGCAGACCAGCTCCTATAATTCACCCCTCCACTTT
CASSSAGTGQTSSYNSPLHF
>-|TRBV7-2|TRBJ1-5|-|15
TGTGCCAGCAGCCCCAGCGTAGGTGCGAATCAGCCCCAGCATTTT
CASSPSVGANQPQHF
>-|TRBV28|TRBJ2-4|-|14
TGTGCCAGCCGCCGCAGGCCAACCAAAAACATTCAGTACTTC
CASRRRPTKNIQYF
>-|TRBV9|TRBJ2-1|-|16
TGTGCCAGCAGCGTAGGGACGGGGATCTCCTACAATGAGCAGTTCTTC
CASSVGTGISYNEQFF
>TRBD1|TRBV27|TRBJ1-4|few|16
TGTGCCAGCCGAAACAGGGGGCTGGCAACTAATGAAAAACTGTTTTTT
CASRNRGLATNEKLFF
>TRBD1|TRBV6-1|TRBJ2-7|-|15
TGTGCCAGCAGTGGTGGGACAGGGTCTATCTACGAGCAGTACTTC
CASSGGTGSIYEQYF
>TRBD1|TRBV2|TRBJ2-7|-|14
TGTGCCAGCAGTGGTCGACAGGGCTCCTACGAGCAGTACTTC
CASSGRQGSYEQYF
>TRBD2|TRBV7-9|TRBJ2-5|once|17
TGTGCCAGCAGCTCGGCACGGGTCGGGGGGGTTCCAGAGACCCAGTACTTC
CASSSARVGGVPETQYF
>-|TRBV27|TRBJ2-1|-|17
TGTGCCAGCAGTTTATCCATAAAAACTCTCTCCTACAATGAGCAGTTCTTC
CASSLSIKTLSYNEQFF
>TRBD1|TRBV27|TRBJ1-1|-|14
TGTGCCAGCACACGTACAGGGGTGCCGACTGAAGCTTTCTTT
CASTRTGVPTEAFF
>TRBD1|TRBV11-2|TRBJ1-6|-|17
TGTGCCAGCAGAGTTAAACAGGGGGTACTTTATAATTCACCCCTCCACTTT
CASRVKQGVLYNSPLHF
>-|TRBV18|TRBJ1-4|-|14
TGTGCCAGCTCACGTGGGCAGGCGGGAGAAAAACTGTTTTTT
CASSRGQAGEKLFF
>TRBD1|TRBV5-1|TRBJ1-3|-|17
TGCGCCAGCAGCCCGTGGGGACAGCGGTACTCTGGAAACACCATATATTTT
CASSPWGQRYSGNTIYF
>-|TRBV7-2|TRBJ1-1|once|13
TGTGCCAGCAGCTCCCGGGTGAACACTGAAGCTTTCTTT
CASSSRVNTEAFF
>-|TRBV6-5|TRBJ2-6|few|13
TGTGCCAGCAGGTCGTCTGGGGCCAACGTCCTGACTTTC
CASRSSGANVLTF
>-|TRBV10-3|TRBJ1-5|few|19
TGTGCCATCAGTGACCAACCCCTGGGACTAGTTGGGAGCAATCAGCCCCAGCATTTT
CAISDQPLGLVGSNQPQHF
>TRBD2|TRBV27|TRBJ2-7|-|17
TGTGCCAGCAGCCCCCAAGGTCCTGGACTAGCGGGAGTTAAGCAGTACTTC
CASSPQGPGLAGVKQYF
>TRBD2|TRBV28|TRBJ2-7|-|17
TGTGCCAGCAGTCCCCTTGTTGGGCGGGGGTACTCCTACGAGCAGTACTTC
CASSPLVGRGYSYEQYF
>TRBD1|TRBV7-8|TRBJ1-5|-|16
TGTGCCAGCAGCCCATCCCGGGACAGGGGACCCCAGCCCCAGCATTTT
CASSPSRDRGPQPQHF
>-|TRBV4-2|TRBJ2-7|few|16
TGTGCCAGCTCATACGAGGCAGGGCGGAATCTCTACGAGCAGTACTTC
CASSYEAGRNLYEQYF
>TRBD2|TRBV29-1|TRBJ2-1|-|11
TGCAGCGTTGGTGGGGGGGTTGAGCAGTTCTTC
CSVGGGVEQFF
>TRBD1|TRBV18|TRBJ2-6|-|17
TGTGCCAGCTCACCACCCCAGGGGGCATCTGGGGCCAACGTCCTGACTTTC
CASSPPQGASGANVLTF
>-|TRBV29-1|TRBJ2-1|-|16
TGCAGCGTCGGGGGTGAGGCATACGTACCAAACAATGAGCAGTTCTTC
CSVGGEAYVPNNEQFF